This TCR beta chain comes out of a study of blood T cell repertoires in COVID-19. Using immunoSEQ multiplex PCR, the repertoire was profiled, and TCRdb retains in-frame clones only, with some absent. The sample lists about 150,000 clones, around 83% occurring once. The TCR comes from a woman aged 60-75 years with COVID-19, enrolled during active disease. Sequenced sample: peripheral blood.

The CDR3 region is CASSLAGVDTQYF. DNA for the CDR3: TGCGCCAGCAGCCTTGCGGGAGTAGATACGCAGTATTTT. V gene TRBV5-1 combines with J gene TRBJ2-3, with 7 bases identical to TRBD2. With V trimmed by 4 bases and J by 5 bases, 4 bases remained unmatched. CDR1 and CDR2 from the germline V gene are SGHRS and YFSETQ. CDR3 length: 13 amino acids. The entire variable domain, with the rest obtained from reference TRBV5-1 and TRBJ2-3, is as follows: KAGVTQTPRYLIKTRGQQVTLSCSPISGHRSVSWYQQTPGQGLQFLFEYFSETQRNKGNFPGRFSGRQFSNSRSEMNVSTLELGDSALYLCASSLAGVDTQYFGPGTRLTVL.